This T cell receptor beta chain was sequenced during a study of beta chain features in type 1 diabetes. Study observations and caveats: Shortening of TCRB CDR3s, moderate but significant, appeared in all four CD4+ subsets of Type 1 diabetes patients.

The entirety of the isolated RNA underwent reverse transcription, so expressed TCRB transcripts were sequenced. The table came from immunoSEQ multiplex PCR; TCRdb's copy has only in-frame clones and leaves some out. Found here are 150,000 or so clones, roughly 65% of them singletons; the top ten hold around 0.08%. This CDR3 is 10 amino acids long. Germline V lookup: CDR1 SQVTM, CDR2 ANQGSEA. V was cut by 7 bases and J by 7 bases, with 10 bases left in between. This clone was counted a few times. Its antigen is currently unknown. This chain connects TRBV29-1 to TRBJ2-5; tentative D call: TRBD1 (5 bases). This receptor was obtained from a man younger than 40 with type 1 diabetes. The sample was naive CD4+ T cells from blood. CDR3 amino acids: CSGAQGTQYF. The DNA of the CDR3 is TGCAGCGGTGCGCAGGGGACCCAGTACTTC.